The clone carrying this TCR beta chain has just a few counts. Its antigen is unidentified. The germline V gene has CDR1 SQVTM and CDR2 ANQGSEA. There are 12 residues in the CDR3. V dropped 7 bases and J dropped 5 bases, with 15 bases sitting between them. Time point described: patch test 2, 6 weeks after DPC sensitization. The sample's treatment: therapeutic diphenylcyclopropenone sensitization with weekly scalp DPC. Extraction yielded total RNA from whole blood (unfractionated). From the RACE reads, TCRdb called clonotypes with MiXCR, one entry per CDR3 protein. The sample holds 140,000 or so distinct CDR3 sequences; 10% to 15% are singletons and the top ten take around 1.4%. This sample is part of a study of human T cells and chemical hapten exposure. Study details: Affected patients, primarily female, had alopecia areata, totalis or universalis. Study outcomes and limitations: Controls formed significantly fewer large CDR3 similarity clusters than expanded TCRs did. Because all patients had alopecia, their immune responses might differ from healthy ones.

The specimen comprised whole blood, sampled in connection with sensitization to the hapten diphenylcyclopropenone (DPC). The chain is built from TRBV29-1 and TRBJ2-7, with TRBD2 as a possible D gene (7 bases). This receptor was identified in a woman aged 45-65 years with alopecia areata. Some clones in this sample may be carry-over from other donors' samples. CDR3 sequence (DNA): TGCAGCGCAAGGGGGGGGCCCCACGAGCAGTACTTC. Residues: CSARGGPHEQYF.